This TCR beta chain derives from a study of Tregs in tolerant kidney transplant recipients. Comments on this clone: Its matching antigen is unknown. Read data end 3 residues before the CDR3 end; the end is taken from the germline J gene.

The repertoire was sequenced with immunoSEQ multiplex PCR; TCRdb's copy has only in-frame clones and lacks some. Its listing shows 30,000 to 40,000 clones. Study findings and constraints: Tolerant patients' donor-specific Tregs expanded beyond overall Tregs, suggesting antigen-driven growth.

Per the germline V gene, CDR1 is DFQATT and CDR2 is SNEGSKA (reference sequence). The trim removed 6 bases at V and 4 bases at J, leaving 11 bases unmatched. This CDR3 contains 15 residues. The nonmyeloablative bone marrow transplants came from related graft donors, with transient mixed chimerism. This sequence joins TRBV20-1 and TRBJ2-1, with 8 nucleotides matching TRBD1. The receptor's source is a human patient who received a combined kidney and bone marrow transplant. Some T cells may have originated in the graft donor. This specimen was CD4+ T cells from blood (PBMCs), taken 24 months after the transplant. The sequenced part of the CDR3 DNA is TGCAGTGCCAACCGGGACAGGACCCCTTACAATGAG. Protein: CSANRDRTPYNE. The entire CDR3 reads CSANRDRTPYNEQFF.